This T cell receptor (beta chain) was captured in a study of cytomegalovirus exposure and HLA in healthy donors. Germline CDR1 reads LGHNA; CDR2 reads YSLEER. V lost 0 bases and J 8 bases, leaving 16 bases between the germline ends. The CDR3 has 15 amino acids. TCRdb's copy holds only in-frame clones and misses some; the assay was immunoSEQ multiplex PCR. The sample lists fewer than 150,000 clones; approximately 90% were seen once. Source material: PBMCs. The chain links TRBV4-3 to TRBJ1-2; D unclear. The clonotype comes from a man aged 18 to 35 in good health and CMV-seronegative. The CDR3 nucleotides read TGCGCCAGCAGCCAAGACCCAGCAGGAGAGGGAGGCTACACCTTC. Its protein product is CASSQDPAGEGGYTF.